This T cell receptor (beta chain) was sequenced for a study of cytomegalovirus exposure and HLA in healthy donors. The primer mix had 60 Vbeta and 13 Jbeta primers. Generated by immunoSEQ multiplex PCR, the TCRdb table keeps only in-frame clones and is missing some. Among 150,000 to 200,000 clones, 62% were seen once, and the ten largest hold under 3%. V shed 4 bases, J shed 3 bases, and the junction held 12 bases outside the gene matches. There are 16 residues in the CDR3. From germline, CDR1 is SGHRS and CDR2 YFSETQ. The material sequenced was PBMCs. This TCR derives from a man aged 35 to 55 in good health and CMV-seronegative. The chain joins TRBV5-1 to TRBJ2-5, with 7 bases identical to TRBD2. The CDR3, as DNA: TGCGCCAGCAGCCTGGGTGACAGCGGGGTGAAAGAGACCCAGTACTTC. Residues: CASSLGDSGVKETQYF.